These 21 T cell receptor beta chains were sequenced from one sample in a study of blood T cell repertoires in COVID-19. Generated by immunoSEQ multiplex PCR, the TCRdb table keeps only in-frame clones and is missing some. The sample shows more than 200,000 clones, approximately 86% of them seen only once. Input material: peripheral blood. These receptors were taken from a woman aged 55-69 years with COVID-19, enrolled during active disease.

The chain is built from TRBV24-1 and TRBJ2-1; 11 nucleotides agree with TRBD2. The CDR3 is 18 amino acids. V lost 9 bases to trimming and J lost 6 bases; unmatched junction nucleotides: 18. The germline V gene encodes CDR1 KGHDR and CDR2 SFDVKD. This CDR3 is CATYLGLAGPPRGNEQFF. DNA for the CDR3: TGTGCCACCTACCTTGGACTAGCGGGCCCTCCCAGGGGCAATGAGCAGTTCTTC.

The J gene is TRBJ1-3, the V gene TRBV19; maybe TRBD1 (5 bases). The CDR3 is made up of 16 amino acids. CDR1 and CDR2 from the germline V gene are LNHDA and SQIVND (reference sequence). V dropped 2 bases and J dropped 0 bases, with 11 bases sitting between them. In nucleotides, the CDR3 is TGTGCCAGTAGTATACCTGGAGGGGTCTCTGGAAACACCATATATTTT. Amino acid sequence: CASSIPGGVSGNTIYF.

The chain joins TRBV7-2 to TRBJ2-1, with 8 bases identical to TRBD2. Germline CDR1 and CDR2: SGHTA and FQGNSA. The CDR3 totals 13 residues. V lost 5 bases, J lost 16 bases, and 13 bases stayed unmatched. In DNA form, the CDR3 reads TGTGCCAGCAGCCCCCCCGGGAGGGTCTTCCGTTTCTTC. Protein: CASSPPGRVFRFF.

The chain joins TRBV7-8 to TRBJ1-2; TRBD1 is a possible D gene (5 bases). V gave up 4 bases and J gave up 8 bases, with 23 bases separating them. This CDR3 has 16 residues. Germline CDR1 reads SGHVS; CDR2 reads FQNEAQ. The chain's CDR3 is CASSYSPNPPRGGYTF. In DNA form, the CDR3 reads TGTGCCAGCAGCTATTCGCCCAATCCGCCTAGGGGAGGCTACACCTTC.

CDR3: CASNRGAGANTGELFF. CDR3 in DNA: TGTGCCAGTAACCGAGGGGCGGGAGCGAACACCGGGGAGCTGTTTTTT. V usage is TRBV19 and J usage is TRBJ2-2; 7 bases match TRBD2. This CDR3 is built from 16 residues. The V segment lost 7 bases and the J segment 0 bases; nucleotides outside the gene matches: 8. Per germline, CDR1 LNHDA and CDR2 SQIVND (reference sequence).

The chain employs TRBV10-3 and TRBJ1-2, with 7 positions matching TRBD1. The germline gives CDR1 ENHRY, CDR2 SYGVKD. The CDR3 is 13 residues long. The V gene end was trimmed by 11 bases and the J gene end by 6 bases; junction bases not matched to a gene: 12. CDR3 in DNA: TGTGCCGCCCATACCGCAGGGGGAAATGGCTACACCTTC. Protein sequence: CAAHTAGGNGYTF.

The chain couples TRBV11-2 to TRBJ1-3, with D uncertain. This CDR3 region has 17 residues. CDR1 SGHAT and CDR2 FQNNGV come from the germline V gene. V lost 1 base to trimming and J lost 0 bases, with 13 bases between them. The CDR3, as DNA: TGTGCCAGCAGCTTAGGCGGGCGGAGTCACTCTGGAAACACCATATATTTT. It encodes CASSLGGRSHSGNTIYF.

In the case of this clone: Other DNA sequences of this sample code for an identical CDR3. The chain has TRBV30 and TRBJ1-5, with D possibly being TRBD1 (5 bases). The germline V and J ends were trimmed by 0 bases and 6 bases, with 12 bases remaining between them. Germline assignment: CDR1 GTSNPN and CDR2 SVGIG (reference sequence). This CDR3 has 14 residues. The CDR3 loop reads CAWSVGTGPQPQHF. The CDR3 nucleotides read TGTGCCTGGAGTGTAGGAACAGGCCCTCAGCCCCAGCATTTT.

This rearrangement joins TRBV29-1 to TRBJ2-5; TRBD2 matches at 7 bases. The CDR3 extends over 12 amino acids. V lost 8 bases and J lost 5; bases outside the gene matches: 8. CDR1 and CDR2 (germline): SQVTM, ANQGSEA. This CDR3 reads CSSRSGGETQYF. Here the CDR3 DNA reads TGCAGCTCACGATCGGGGGGTGAGACCCAGTACTTC.

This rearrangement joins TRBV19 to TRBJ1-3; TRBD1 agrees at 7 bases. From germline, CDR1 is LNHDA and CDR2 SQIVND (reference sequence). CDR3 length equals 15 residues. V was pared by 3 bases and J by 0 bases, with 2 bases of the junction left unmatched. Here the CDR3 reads CASSMGQNSGNTIYF. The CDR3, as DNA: TGTGCCAGTAGTATGGGACAGAACTCTGGAAACACCATATATTTT. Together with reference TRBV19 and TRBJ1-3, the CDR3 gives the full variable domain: DGGITQSPKYLFRKEGQNVTLSCEQNLNHDAMYWYRQDPGQGLRLIYYSQIVNDFQKGDIAEGYSVSREKKESFPLTVTSAQKNPTAFYLCASSMGQNSGNTIYFGEGSWLTVV.

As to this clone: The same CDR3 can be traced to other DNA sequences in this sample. The CDR3 here is CSALSSYEQYF. The DNA of the CDR3 is TGCAGTGCGCTCAGCTCCTACGAGCAGTACTTC. The chain carries TRBV20-1 and TRBJ2-7; D is unclear. The CDR3 runs to 11 residues. Germline V gene data show CDR1 as DFQATT and CDR2 as SNEGSKA (reference sequence). The V and J ends lost 6 bases and 0 bases respectively, with 6 bases between them.

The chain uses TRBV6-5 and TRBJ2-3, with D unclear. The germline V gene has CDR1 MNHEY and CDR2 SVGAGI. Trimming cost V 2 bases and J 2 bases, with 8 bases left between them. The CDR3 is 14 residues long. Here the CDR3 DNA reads TGTGCCAGCAGTTACAGGCGGATCACAGATACGCAGTATTTT. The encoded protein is CASSYRRITDTQYF.

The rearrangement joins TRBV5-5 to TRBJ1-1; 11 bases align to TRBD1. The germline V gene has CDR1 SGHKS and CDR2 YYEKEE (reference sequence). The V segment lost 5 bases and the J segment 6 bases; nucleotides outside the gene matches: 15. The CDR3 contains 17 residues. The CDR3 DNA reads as TGTGCCAGCAGTCTGAAAGGGACAGGGGGAGTAAATGCTGAAGCTTTCTTT. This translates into CASSLKGTGGVNAEAFF.

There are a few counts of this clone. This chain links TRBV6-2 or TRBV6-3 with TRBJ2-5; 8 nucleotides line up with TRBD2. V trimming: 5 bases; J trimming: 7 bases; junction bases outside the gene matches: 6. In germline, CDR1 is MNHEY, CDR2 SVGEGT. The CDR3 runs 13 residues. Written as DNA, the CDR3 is TGTGCCAGCAGTACGGGAGGGCCGGGGACCCAGTACTTC. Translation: CASSTGGPGTQYF.

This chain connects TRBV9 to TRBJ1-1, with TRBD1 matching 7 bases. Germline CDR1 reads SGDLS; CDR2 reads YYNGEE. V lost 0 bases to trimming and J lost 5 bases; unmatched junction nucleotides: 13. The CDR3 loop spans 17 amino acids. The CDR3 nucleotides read TGTGCCAGCAGCGTAGATTCTTTGGGGGCAGGGGGTACTGAAGCTTTCTTT. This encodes CASSVDSLGAGGTEAFF. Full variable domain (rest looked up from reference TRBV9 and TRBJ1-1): DSGVTQTPKHLITATGQRVTLRCSPRSGDLSVYWYQQSLDQGLQFLIQYYNGEERAKGNILERFSAQQFPDLHSELNLSSLELGDSALYFCASSVDSLGAGGTEAFFGQGTRLTVV.

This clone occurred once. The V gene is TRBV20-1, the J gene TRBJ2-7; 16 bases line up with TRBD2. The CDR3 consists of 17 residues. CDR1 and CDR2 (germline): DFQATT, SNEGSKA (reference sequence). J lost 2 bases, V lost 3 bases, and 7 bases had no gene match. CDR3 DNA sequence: TGCAGTGCTAGTGGGGGGACTAGCGGGAGGGCCCCCTACGAGCAGTACTTC. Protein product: CSASGGTSGRAPYEQYF.

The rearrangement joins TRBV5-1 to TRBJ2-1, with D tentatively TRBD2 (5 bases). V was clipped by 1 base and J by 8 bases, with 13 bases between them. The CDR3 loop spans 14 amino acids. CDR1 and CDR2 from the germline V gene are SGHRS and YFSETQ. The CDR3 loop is CASSLLASSDEQFF. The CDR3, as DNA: TGCGCCAGCAGCTTGTTGGCTAGCTCCGATGAGCAGTTCTTC.

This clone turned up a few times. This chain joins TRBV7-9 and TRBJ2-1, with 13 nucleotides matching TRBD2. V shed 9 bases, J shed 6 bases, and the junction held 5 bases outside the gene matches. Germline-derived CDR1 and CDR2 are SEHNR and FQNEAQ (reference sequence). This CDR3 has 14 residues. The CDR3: CASGLAGDLNEQFF. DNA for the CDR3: TGTGCCAGTGGACTAGCGGGAGATCTCAATGAGCAGTTCTTC.

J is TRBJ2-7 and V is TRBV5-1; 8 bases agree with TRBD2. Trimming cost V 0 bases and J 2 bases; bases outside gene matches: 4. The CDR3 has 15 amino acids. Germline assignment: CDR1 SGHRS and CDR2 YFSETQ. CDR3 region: CASSLAGGSTYEQYF. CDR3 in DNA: TGCGCCAGCAGCTTGGCGGGGGGGTCAACCTACGAGCAGTACTTC.

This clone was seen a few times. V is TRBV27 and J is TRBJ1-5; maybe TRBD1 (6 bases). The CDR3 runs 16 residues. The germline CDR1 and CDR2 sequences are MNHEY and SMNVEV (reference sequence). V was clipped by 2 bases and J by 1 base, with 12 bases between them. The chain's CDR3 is CASSLARGISNQPQHF. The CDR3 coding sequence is TGTGCCAGCAGTTTAGCCAGGGGTATAAGCAATCAGCCCCAGCATTTT.

The CDR3: CASSPVDRGVYEANEKLFF. CDR3 sequence (DNA): TGTGCCAGCAGTCCCGTTGACAGGGGGGTATATGAGGCTAATGAAAAACTGTTTTTT. The J gene is TRBJ1-4, the V gene TRBV28, with 9 positions matching TRBD1. With V trimmed by 5 bases and J by 3 bases, 16 bases remained unmatched. The CDR3 is 19 amino acids. Germline CDR1 MDHEN, CDR2 SYDVKM. Complete variable domain (other parts from reference TRBV28 and TRBJ1-4): DVKVTQSSRYLVKRTGEKVFLECVQDMDHENMFWYRQDPGLGLRLIYFSYDVKMKEKGDIPEGYSVSREKKERFSLILESASTNQTSMYLCASSPVDRGVYEANEKLFFGSGTQLSVL.